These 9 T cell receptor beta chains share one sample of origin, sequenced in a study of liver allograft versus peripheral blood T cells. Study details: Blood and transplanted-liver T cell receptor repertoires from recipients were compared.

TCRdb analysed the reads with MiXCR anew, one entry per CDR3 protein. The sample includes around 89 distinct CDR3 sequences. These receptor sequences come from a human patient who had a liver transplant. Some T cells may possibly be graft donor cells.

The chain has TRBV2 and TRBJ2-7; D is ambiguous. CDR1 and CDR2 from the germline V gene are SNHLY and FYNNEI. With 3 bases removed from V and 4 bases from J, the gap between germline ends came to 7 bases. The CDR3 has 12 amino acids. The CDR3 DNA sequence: TGTGCCAGCAGTGACCCCCCTTACGAGCAGTACTTC. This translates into CASSDPPYEQYF.

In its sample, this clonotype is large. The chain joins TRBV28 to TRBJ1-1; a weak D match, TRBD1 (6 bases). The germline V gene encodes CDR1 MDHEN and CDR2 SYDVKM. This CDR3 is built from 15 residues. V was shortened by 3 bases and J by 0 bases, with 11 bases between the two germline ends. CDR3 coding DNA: TGTGCCAGCAGTTTTGGAGGGGGTGTGAACACTGAAGCTTTCTTT. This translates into CASSFGGGVNTEAFF.

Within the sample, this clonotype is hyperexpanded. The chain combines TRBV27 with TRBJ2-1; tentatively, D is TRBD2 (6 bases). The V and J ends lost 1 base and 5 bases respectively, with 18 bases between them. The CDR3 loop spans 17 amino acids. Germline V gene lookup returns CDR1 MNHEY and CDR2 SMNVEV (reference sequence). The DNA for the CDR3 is TGTGCCAGCAGTTTATATTTCCTGGGGGGTTTGGACAATGAGCAGTTCTTC. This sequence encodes CASSLYFLGGLDNEQFF.

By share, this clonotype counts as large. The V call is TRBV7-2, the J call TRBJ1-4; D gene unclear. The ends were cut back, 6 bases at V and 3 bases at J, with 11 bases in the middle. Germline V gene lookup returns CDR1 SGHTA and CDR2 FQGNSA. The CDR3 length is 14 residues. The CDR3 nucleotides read TGTGCCAGCAGTCTTCACGAGGCTAATGAAAAACTGTTTTTT. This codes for CASSLHEANEKLFF.

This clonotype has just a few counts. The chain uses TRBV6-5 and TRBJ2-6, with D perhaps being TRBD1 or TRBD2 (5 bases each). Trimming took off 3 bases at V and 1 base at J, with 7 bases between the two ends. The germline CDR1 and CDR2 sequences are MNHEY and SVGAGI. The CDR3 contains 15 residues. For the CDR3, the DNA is TGTGCCAGCAGTTATTGGGGGTCTGGGGCCAACGTCCTGACTTTC. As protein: CASSYWGSGANVLTF.

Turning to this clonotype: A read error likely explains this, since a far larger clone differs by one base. CDR3 bases: TGTGCCAGCAGCTTAACCTTACTAGCGGGCGAAGACAATAAGCAGTTCTTC. It specifies CASSLTLLAGEDNKQFF. The chain combines TRBV7-3 with TRBJ1-1; TRBD2 matches 9 bases. The J call is doubtful: the DNA matches TRBJ2-1 better. The germline V gene encodes CDR1 SGHTA and CDR2 FQGTGA. CDR3 length: 17 residues.

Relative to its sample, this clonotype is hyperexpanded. The CDR3 spells CASLPGPQLYGYTF. DNA for the CDR3: TGTGCCAGCCTACCGGGACCGCAGCTTTATGGCTACACCTTC. This chain joins TRBV12-3 or TRBV12-4 and TRBJ1-2, with D possibly TRBD1 on 5 matching bases. The CDR3 runs to 14 residues. Trimming took 8 bases from V and 5 from J, leaving 18 bases between them.

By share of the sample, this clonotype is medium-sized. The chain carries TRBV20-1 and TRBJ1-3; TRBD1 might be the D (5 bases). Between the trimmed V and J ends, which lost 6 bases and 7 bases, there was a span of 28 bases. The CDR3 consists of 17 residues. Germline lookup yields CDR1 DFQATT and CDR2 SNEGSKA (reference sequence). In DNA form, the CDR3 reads TGCAGTGCGCCACCCTTACAGGCAGACCTCATTAGGAACACCATATATTTT. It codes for CSAPPLQADLIRNTIYF.

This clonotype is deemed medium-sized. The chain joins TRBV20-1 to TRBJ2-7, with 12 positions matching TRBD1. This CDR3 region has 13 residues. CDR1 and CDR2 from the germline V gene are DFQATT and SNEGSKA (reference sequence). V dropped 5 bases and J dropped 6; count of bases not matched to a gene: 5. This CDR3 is CSAHGTGGIEQYF. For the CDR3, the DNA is TGCAGTGCTCATGGGACAGGGGGCATCGAGCAGTACTTC.